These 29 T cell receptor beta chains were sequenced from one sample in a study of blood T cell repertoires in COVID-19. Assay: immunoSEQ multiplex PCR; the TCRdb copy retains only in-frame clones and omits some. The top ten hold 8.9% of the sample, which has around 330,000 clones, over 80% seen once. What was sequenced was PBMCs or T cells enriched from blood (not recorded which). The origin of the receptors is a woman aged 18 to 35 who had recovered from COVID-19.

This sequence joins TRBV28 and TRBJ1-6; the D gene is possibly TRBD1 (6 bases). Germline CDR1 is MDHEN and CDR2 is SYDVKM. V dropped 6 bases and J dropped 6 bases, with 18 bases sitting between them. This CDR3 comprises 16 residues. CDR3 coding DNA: TGTGCCAGCAGACTCCCCGGGGGGCTGAGTAATTCACCCCTCCACTTT. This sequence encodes CASRLPGGLSNSPLHF.

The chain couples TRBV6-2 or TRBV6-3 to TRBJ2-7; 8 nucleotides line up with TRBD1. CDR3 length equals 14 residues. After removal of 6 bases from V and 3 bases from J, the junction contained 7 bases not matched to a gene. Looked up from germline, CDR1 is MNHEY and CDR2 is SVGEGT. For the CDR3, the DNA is TGTGCCAGCAGCCGGACAGGGATTTTCTACGAGCAGTACTTC. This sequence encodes CASSRTGIFYEQYF.

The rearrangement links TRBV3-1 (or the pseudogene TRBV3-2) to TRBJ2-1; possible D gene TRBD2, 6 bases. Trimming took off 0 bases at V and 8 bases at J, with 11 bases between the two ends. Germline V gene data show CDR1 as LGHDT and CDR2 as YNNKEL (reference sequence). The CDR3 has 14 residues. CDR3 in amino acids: CASSQEGWGDEQFF. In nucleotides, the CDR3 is TGTGCCAGCAGCCAAGAAGGTTGGGGGGATGAGCAGTTCTTC.

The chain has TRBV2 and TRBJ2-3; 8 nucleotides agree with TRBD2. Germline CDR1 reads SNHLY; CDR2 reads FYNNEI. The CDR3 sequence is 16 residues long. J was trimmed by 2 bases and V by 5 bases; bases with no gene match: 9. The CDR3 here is CASSRQFSGVTDTQYF. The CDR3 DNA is TGTGCCAGCAGTCGCCAGTTTAGCGGGGTCACAGATACGCAGTATTTT.

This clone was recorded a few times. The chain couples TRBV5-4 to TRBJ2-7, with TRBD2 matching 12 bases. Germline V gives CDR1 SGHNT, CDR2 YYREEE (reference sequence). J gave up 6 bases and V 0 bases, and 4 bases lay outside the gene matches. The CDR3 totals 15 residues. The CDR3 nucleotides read TGTGCCAGCAGCTTGGGACTAGCGGGGGTTTCCGAGCAGTACTTC. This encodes CASSLGLAGVSEQYF.

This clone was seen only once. The CDR3 coding sequence is TGTGCCAGCAGCTCCCGGGGGGTCTCCTACGAGCAGTACTTC. Amino acid sequence: CASSSRGVSYEQYF. This chain uses TRBV7-6 with TRBJ2-7; 7 bases map to TRBD2. This CDR3 region has 14 residues. The ends lost 4 bases at V and 0 bases at J; junction bases unmatched: 3. Germline V gives CDR1 SGHVS, CDR2 FNYEAQ.

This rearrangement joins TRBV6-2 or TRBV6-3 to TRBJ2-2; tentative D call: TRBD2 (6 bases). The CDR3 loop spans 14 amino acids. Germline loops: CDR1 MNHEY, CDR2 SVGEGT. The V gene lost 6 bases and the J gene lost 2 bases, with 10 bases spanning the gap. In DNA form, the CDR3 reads TGTGCCAGCAGCCAAGGGACTAACACCGGGGAGCTGTTTTTT. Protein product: CASSQGTNTGELFF.

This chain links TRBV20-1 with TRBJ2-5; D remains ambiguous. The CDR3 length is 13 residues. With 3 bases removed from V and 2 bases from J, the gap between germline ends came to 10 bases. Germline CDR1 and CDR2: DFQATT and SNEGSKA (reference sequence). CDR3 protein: CSASNTFQETQYF. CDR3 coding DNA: TGCAGTGCTAGTAACACCTTTCAAGAGACCCAGTACTTC.

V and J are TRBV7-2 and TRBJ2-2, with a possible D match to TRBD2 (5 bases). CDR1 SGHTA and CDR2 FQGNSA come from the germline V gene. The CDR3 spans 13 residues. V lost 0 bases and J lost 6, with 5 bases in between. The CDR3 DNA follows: TGTGCCAGCAGCTTAGCGGGAGCCGGGGAGCTGTTTTTT. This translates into CASSLAGAGELFF.

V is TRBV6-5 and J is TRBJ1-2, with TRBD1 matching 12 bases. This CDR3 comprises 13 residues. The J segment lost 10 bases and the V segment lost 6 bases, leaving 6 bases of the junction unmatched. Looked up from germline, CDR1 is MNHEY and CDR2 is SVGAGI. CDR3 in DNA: TGTGCCAGCAGACTCGGGACAGGGGGCTTCTACACCTTC. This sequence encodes CASRLGTGGFYTF.

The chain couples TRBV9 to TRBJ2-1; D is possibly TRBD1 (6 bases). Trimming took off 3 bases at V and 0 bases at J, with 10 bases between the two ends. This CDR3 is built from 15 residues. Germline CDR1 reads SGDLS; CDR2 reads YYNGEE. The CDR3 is CASSATGSSYNEQFF. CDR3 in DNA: TGTGCCAGCAGCGCCACAGGGAGCTCCTACAATGAGCAGTTCTTC.

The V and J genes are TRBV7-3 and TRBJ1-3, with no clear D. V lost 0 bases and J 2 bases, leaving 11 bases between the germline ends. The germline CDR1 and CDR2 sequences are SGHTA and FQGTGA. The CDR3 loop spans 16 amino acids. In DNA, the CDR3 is TGTGCCAGCAGCTTAACTAGCCCGGGAGCTGGAAACACCATATATTTT. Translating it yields CASSLTSPGAGNTIYF.

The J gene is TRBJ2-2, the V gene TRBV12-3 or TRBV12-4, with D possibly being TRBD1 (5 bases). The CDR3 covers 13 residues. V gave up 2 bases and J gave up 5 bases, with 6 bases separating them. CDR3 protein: CASSLRGTGELFF. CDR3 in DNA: TGTGCCAGCAGTTTAAGGGGAACCGGGGAGCTGTTTTTT.

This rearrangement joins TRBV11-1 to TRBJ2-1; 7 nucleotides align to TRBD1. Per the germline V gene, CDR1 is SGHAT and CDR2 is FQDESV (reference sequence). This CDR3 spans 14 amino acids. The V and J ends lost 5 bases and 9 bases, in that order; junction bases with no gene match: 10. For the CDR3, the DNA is TGTGCCAGCAGCACACGACAGGGTAGCCGTGAGCAGTTCTTC. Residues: CASSTRQGSREQFF.

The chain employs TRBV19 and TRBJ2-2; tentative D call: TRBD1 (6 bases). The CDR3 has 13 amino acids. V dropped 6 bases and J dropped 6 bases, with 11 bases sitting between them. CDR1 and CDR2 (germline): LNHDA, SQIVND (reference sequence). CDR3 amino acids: CASRIQGSGELFF. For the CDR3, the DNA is TGTGCCAGTAGGATACAGGGCTCCGGGGAGCTGTTTTTT. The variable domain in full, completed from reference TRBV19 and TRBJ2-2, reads DGGITQSPKYLFRKEGQNVTLSCEQNLNHDAMYWYRQDPGQGLRLIYYSQIVNDFQKGDIAEGYSVSREKKESFPLTVTSAQKNPTAFYLCASRIQGSGELFFGEGSRLTVL.

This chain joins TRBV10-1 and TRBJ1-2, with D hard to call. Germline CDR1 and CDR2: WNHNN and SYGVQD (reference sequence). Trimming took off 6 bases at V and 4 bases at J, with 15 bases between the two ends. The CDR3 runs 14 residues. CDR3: CASSLRRGRYGYTF. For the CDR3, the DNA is TGCGCCAGCAGCCTAAGGAGAGGGCGCTATGGCTACACCTTC.

This CDR3 is CASSQAGTGFFEQYF. The CDR3 DNA is TGTGCCAGCAGTCAGGCCGGGACAGGGTTTTTCGAGCAGTACTTC. The chain uses TRBV9 and TRBJ2-7; TRBD1 aligns across 9 bases. CDR1 and CDR2 (germline): SGDLS, YYNGEE. J gave up 6 bases and V 5 bases, and 12 bases lay outside the gene matches. The CDR3 is 15 amino acids.

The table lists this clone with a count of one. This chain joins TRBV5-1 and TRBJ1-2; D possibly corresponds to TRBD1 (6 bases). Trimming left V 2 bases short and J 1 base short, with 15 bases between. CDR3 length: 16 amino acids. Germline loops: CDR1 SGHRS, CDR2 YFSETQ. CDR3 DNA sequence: TGCGCCAGCAGCTTACAGGGATCGGTTAGTAACTATGGCTACACCTTC. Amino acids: CASSLQGSVSNYGYTF.

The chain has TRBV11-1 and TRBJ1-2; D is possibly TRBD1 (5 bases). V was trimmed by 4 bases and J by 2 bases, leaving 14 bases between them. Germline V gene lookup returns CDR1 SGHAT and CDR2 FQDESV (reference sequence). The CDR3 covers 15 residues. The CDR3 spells CASSSTARQNYGYTF. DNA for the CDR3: TGTGCCAGCAGCTCAACAGCGAGACAGAACTATGGCTACACCTTC.

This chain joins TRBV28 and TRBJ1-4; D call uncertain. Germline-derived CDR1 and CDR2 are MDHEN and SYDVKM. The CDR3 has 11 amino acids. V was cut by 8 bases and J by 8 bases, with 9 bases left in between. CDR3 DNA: TGTGCCAGCTGGAGTCGCGAAAAACTGTTTTTT. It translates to CASWSREKLFF.

CDR3 sequence: CASSYRIQTGGPSNQPQHF. The CDR3 DNA is TGTGCCAGCAGTTACCGTATCCAGACAGGAGGACCGAGCAATCAGCCCCAGCATTTT. V and J are TRBV6-2 or TRBV6-3 and TRBJ1-5; perhaps TRBD1 as D (6 bases). CDR1 is MNHEY and CDR2 is SVGEGT in the germline V gene. CDR3 length equals 19 residues. The V end lost 2 bases, the J end lost 1 base, and 21 bases lay between the germline ends.

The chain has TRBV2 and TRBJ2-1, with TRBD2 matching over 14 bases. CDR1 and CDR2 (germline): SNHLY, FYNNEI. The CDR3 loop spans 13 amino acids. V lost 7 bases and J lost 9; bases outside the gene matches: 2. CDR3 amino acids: CASTGTSGGEQFF. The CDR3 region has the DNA TGTGCCAGCACCGGGACTAGCGGGGGTGAGCAGTTCTTC. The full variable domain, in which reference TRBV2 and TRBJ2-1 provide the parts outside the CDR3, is EPEVTQTPSHQVTQMGQEVILRCVPISNHLYFYWYRQILGQKVEFLVSFYNNEISEKSEIFDDQFSVERPDGSNFTLKIRSTKLEDSAMYFCASTGTSGGEQFFGPGTRLTVL.

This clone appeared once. CDR3 sequence: CASSLQGWTTEAFF. CDR3 nucleotides: TGCGCCAGCAGCTTACAGGGTTGGACCACTGAAGCTTTCTTT. This rearrangement joins TRBV5-1 to TRBJ1-1; a weak D match, TRBD1 (6 bases). V was pared by 2 bases and J by 4 bases, with 12 bases between. CDR1 and CDR2 from the germline V gene are SGHRS and YFSETQ. The CDR3 contains 14 residues.

The CDR3 DNA sequence: TGTGCCACCGGGACTAGCGGGGAGGAAATCTACAATGAGCAGTTCTTC. This encodes CATGTSGEEIYNEQFF. The J gene is TRBJ2-1, the V gene TRBV24-1; TRBD2 matches at 13 bases. The CDR3 contains 16 residues. V lost 9 bases and J lost 3; bases outside the gene matches: 7. The V gene's germline CDR1 is KGHDR and CDR2 SFDVKD.

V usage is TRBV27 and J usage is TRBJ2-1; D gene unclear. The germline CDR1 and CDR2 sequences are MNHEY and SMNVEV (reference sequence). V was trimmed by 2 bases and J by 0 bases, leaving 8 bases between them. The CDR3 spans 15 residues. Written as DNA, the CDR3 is TGTGCCAGCAGTTTAGGCCGAAGCTCCTACAATGAGCAGTTCTTC. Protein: CASSLGRSSYNEQFF.

The CDR3 spells CASSFGGNNEQFF. DNA of the CDR3: TGCGCCAGCAGCTTTGGGGGCAACAATGAGCAGTTCTTC. The chain carries TRBV5-1 and TRBJ2-1, with D possibly being TRBD1 (6 bases). CDR1 and CDR2 (germline): SGHRS, YFSETQ. The CDR3 is 13 amino acids. V lost 2 bases, J lost 5 bases, and 8 bases lay in between.

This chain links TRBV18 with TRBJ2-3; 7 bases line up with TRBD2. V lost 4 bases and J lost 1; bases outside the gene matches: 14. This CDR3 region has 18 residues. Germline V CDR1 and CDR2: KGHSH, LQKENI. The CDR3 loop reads CASSQTRTSALGTDTQYF. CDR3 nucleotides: TGTGCCAGCTCACAGACCCGTACTAGCGCCCTAGGCACAGATACGCAGTATTTT.

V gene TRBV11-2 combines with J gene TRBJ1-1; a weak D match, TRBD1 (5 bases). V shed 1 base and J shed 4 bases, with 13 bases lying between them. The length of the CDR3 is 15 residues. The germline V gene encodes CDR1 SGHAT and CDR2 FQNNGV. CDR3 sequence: CASSLVGGDRTEAFF. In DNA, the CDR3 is TGTGCCAGCAGCTTAGTCGGAGGGGATCGCACTGAAGCTTTCTTT. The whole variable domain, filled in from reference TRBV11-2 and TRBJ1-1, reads EAGVAQSPRYKIIEKRQSVAFWCNPISGHATLYWYQQILGQGPKLLIQFQNNGVVDDSQLPKDRFSAERLKGVDSTLKIQPAKLEDSAVYLCASSLVGGDRTEAFFGQGTRLTVV.

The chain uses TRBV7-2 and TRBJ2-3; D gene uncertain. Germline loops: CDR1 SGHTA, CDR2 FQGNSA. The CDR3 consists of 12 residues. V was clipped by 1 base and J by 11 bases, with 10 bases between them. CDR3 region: CASSLVSTGQYF. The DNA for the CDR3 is TGTGCCAGCAGCTTAGTATCCACCGGGCAGTATTTT.